This T cell receptor beta chain was found in a study of Graves' ophthalmopathy and Graves' hyperthyroidism. About the research overall: Over 18 months of follow-up, stable hyperthyroidism required that no ophthalmopathy appear.

This CDR3 spans 13 amino acids. V lost 1 base, J lost 0 bases, and 4 bases lay in between. From germline, CDR1 is DFQATT and CDR2 SNEGSKA (reference sequence). From RNA, the CDR3 regions of TCR beta chains were amplified and sequenced. An initial RT-PCR round employing HTBI primers preceded a second-round multiplex PCR. MiXCR, applied by TCRdb to the multiplex PCR reads, yields one record per CDR3 protein. The sample gives over a million distinct CDR3 sequences, less than 45% of which show up once; 11% is in the top ten. Overall study results and limits: Ophthalmopathy versus stable hyperthyroidism: 13-signature model gave less than 90% sensitivity, approximately 80% specificity. Clonotypes were expanded in thyroid at above 0.001 frequency, and most also appeared in blood.

There are many counts of this clonotype. Its target is unknown. The clonotype was recovered from an adult man with Graves' hyperthyroidism. Sequenced input: peripheral blood or thyroid tissue (not recorded which). The chain is built from TRBV20-1 and TRBJ1-5; D unresolved. CDR3: CSARVDSNQPQHF. The DNA of the CDR3 is TGCAGTGCTAGAGTAGATAGCAATCAGCCCCAGCATTTT.